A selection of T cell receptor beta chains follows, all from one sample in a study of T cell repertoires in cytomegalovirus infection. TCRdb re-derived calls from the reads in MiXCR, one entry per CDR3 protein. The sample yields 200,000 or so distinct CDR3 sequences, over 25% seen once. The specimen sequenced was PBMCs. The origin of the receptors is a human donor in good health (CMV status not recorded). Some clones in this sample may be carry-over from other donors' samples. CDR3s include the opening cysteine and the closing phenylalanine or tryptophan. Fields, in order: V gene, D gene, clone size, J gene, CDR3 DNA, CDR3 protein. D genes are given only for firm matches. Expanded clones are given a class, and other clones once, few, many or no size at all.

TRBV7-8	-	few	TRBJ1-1	TGTGCCAGCAGCTTACTGGGGGTGAACACTGAAGCTTTCTTT	CASSLLGVNTEAFF
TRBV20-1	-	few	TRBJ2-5	TGCAGTGCTAGGGATCGCAGCCAACAAGGGGCCCAGTACTTC	CSARDRSQQGAQYF
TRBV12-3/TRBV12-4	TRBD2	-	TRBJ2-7	TGTGCCAGCAGTTTCAATATAGGGACGGGAGGGCGGCAGTACTTC	CASSFNIGTGGRQYF
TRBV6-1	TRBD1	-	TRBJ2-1	TGTGCCAGCAGTAGGACAGGGTACAATGAGCAGTTCTTC	CASSRTGYNEQFF
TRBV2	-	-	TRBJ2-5	TGTGCCAGCACCCGGGAAGAGACCCAGTACTTC	CASTREETQYF
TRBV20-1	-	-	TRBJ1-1	TGCAGTGCTCCCCGGGGGGACATCCCCGGGGTCACTGAAGCTTTCTTT	CSAPRGDIPGVTEAFF
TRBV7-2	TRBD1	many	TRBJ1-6	TGTGCCAGCAGGTCCCGACAGGGGTCGGGGAATTCACCCCTCCACTTT	CASRSRQGSGNSPLHF
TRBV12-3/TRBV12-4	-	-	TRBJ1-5	TGTGCCAGCACCATAGGGGACGGAGGGAATCAGCCCCAGCATTTT	CASTIGDGGNQPQHF
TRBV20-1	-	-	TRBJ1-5	TGCAGTGCGGCGATCAGTAATCAGCCCCAGCATTTT	CSAAISNQPQHF
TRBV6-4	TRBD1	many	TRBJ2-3	TGTGCCAGCAGTCTCCCGACAGGGGGCAGCACAGATACGCAGTATTTT	CASSLPTGGSTDTQYF
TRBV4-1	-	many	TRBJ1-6	TGCGCCAGCAGCCAAGTTAGGGGCAGAGGGAATTCACCCCTCCACTTT	CASSQVRGRGNSPLHF
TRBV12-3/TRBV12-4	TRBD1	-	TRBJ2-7	TGTGCCAGCAGTCGAACCGGGACAGGTTCCGAGCAGTACTTC	CASSRTGTGSEQYF
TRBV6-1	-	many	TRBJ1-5	TGTGCCAGCAGTCGCTCCGACAGTTACAATCAGCCCCAGCATTTT	CASSRSDSYNQPQHF
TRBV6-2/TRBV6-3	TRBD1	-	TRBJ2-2	TGTGCCAGCCGTCCTAAGGGGGCTAACGGGGAGCTGTTTTTT	CASRPKGANGELFF
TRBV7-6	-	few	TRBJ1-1	TGTGCCAGCAGCCAAGGACCGCAGGCGGACACTGAAGCTTTCTTT	CASSQGPQADTEAFF
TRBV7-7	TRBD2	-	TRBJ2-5	TGTGCTAGCAGCTTAGTCCCTAAGCGGGGGGGCTATGGAGAGACCCAGTACTTC	CASSLVPKRGGYGETQYF
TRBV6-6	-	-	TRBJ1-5	TGTGCCAGCAGTTCCCCGGATGGGTACAATAGCAATCAGCCCCAGCATTTT	CASSSPDGYNSNQPQHF
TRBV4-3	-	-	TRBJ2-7	TGCGCCAGCAGCCAAGATAATCGGCCTGTTTACGAGCAGTACTTC	CASSQDNRPVYEQYF
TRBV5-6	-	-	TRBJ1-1	TGTGCCAGCATGCCAGGGACCAAGAACACTGAAGCTTTCTTT	CASMPGTKNTEAFF
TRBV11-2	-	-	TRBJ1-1	TGTGCCAGCAGCTTAGATCCGACAGACACTGAAGCTTTCTTT	CASSLDPTDTEAFF
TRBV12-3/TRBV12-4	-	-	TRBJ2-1	TGTGTCAGCAGTTTAGGGCTCGATGAGCAGTTCTTC	CVSSLGLDEQFF
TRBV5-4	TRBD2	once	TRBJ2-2	TGTGCCAGCAGCTTGGGACTAGCGGCGAACACCGGGGAGCTGTTTTTT	CASSLGLAANTGELFF
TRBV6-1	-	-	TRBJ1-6	TGTGCCAGCAGCCGGAGCGGGACGCTCGATTCACCCCTCCACTTT	CASSRSGTLDSPLHF
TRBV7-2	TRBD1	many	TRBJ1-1	TGTGCCAGCATCCAAGTGGGACAGGGGTTTGATGAAGCTTTCTTT	CASIQVGQGFDEAFF
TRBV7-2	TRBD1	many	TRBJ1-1	TGTGCCAGCAGCGCCCGGACAGGGGGAATCACTGAAGCTTTCTTT	CASSARTGGITEAFF
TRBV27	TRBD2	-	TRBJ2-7	TGTGCCAGCATTTTTACTAGCGGGGGGATCTACGAGCAGTACTTC	CASIFTSGGIYEQYF
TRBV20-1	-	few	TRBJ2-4	TGCAGTGCTAGAGATTACCTCCCAGGAGGTTCCAAAAACATTCAGTACTTC	CSARDYLPGGSKNIQYF
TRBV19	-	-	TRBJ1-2	TGTGCCAGTAGTAGACACACAGAGGACTATGGCTACACCTTC	CASSRHTEDYGYTF
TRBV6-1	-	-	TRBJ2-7	TGTGCCAGCAGTGAAGAAGAAACGGATTCCTACGAGCAGTACTTC	CASSEEETDSYEQYF
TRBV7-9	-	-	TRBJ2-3	TGTGCCAGCAGCCTCACTACTAGCACAGATACGCAGTATTTT	CASSLTTSTDTQYF
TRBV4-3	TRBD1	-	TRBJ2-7	TGCGCCAGCAGCCAACTGCTCAGGGGGCGCGGGTACGAGCAGTACTTC	CASSQLLRGRGYEQYF
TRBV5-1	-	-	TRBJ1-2	TGCGCCAGCAGTCTAAATCCCGACCGGGAGAGCGATGGCTACACCTTC	CASSLNPDRESDGYTF
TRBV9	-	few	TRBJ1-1	TGTGCCAGCAGCGCGACATTGAACACTGAAGCTTTCTTT	CASSATLNTEAFF
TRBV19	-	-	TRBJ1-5	TGTGCCAGTAGTACCACCGACCAAAGGGCAGATCAGCCCCAGCATTTT	CASSTTDQRADQPQHF
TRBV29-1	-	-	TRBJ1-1	TGCAGCGCCGCTCCGAACACTGAAGCTTTCTTT	CSAAPNTEAFF
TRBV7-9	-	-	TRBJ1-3	TGTGCCAGCAGCCATGCAGTTGGCCCTGGAAACACCATATATTTT	CASSHAVGPGNTIYF
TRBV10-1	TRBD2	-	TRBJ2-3	TGCGCCAGCAGTGAGGGGCTAGCGGAGGATACGCAGTATTTT	CASSEGLAEDTQYF
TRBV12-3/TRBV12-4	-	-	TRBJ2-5	TGTGCCAGCAGTTCGTACAGGGAAGAGACCCAGTACTTC	CASSSYREETQYF
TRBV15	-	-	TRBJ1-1	TGTGCCACCAGCAGAGAAGGGGGGGTGACGACTGAAGCTTTCTTT	CATSREGGVTTEAFF
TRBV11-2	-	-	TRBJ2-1	TGTGCCAGCAGCGCCGGACTGGCGAGCTCCTACAATGAGCAGTTCTTC	CASSAGLASSYNEQFF
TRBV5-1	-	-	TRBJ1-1	TGCGCCAGCAGCTTCCGGACATCTGGGGACACTGAAGCTTTCTTT	CASSFRTSGDTEAFF
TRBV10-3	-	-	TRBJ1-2	TGTGCCATCAGTGAGTCCCGGGACGGCCTCGGCTACACCTTC	CAISESRDGLGYTF
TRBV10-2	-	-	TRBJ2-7	TGCGCCAGCAGTGAGTCGCGATGGTCACGAGGCTCCTACGAGCAGTACTTC	CASSESRWSRGSYEQYF
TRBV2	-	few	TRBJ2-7	TGTGCCAGCAGTGAGAGTGCGGCATACGAGCAGTACTTC	CASSESAAYEQYF
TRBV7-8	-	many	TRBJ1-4	TGTGCCAGCAGCATCGGGACTCAAGCAACTAATGAAAAACTGTTTTTT	CASSIGTQATNEKLFF
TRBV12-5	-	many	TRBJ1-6	TGTGCTAGTGGTTTGGTATCCGGATCCTATAATTCACCCCTCCACTTT	CASGLVSGSYNSPLHF
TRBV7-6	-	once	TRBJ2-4	TGTGCCAGCAGTCCGGTGATTCAGTACTTC	CASSPVIQYF
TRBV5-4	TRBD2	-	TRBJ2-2	TGTGCCAGCAGCTTGGGGGGACTAGCGGCCAACACCGGGGAGCTGTTTTTT	CASSLGGLAANTGELFF
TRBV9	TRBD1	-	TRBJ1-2	TGTGCCAGCAGCGTCTCCGGGACAGCGGGCTACACCTTC	CASSVSGTAGYTF
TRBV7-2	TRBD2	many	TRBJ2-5	TGTGCCAGCAGCAAGACTAGCGGACAAGAGACCCAGTACTTC	CASSKTSGQETQYF
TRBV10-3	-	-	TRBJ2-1	TGTGCCTCCGGCCAGTTAAATGAGCAGTTCTTC	CASGQLNEQFF
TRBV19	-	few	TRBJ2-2	TGTGCCAGTAGTACGTCGGCCCACTTGGACACCGGGGAGCTGTTTTTT	CASSTSAHLDTGELFF